The TCR beta chain described here comes from a study of spatial heterogeneity in lung cancer. Germline V gene sequence: CDR1 SEHNR, CDR2 FQNEAQ (reference sequence). This CDR3 spans 17 amino acids. With 3 bases removed from V and 5 bases from J, the gap between germline ends came to 22 bases. The study's findings and limits: Tumor T cell coverage was estimated at 6.5% to 7% for alpha and 13% for beta chains. Mutation counts in tumors were tracked by counts of expanded intratumoral alpha and beta TCRs.

The time point here: sample taken at primary tumor resection. Donation came from around 77 patients with untreated early-stage non-small cell lung cancer. Whole RNA obtained from tumor, nontumor lung or frozen PBMC underwent sequencing without sorting. This clonotype was seen many times. Its antigen is still unknown. A library prepared for alpha chains yielded this beta chain as an off-target read; its size is of little meaning. Each CDR3 protein gets one entry after TCRdb re-called the 5' RACE reads with MiXCR. The sample records fewer than 20,000 distinct CDR3 sequences, approximately 7% being singletons.

This receptor was identified in a female donor with early-stage non-small cell lung cancer. The genes are TRBV7-9 and TRBJ2-5; tentatively, D is TRBD1 (6 bases). Source: lung tumor tissue, taken at surgery. The CDR3 protein is CASSFAPRGRGLETQYF. DNA of the CDR3: TGTGCCAGCAGCTTTGCCCCGCGTGGCAGGGGCCTGGAGACCCAGTACTTC.